The rows below give T cell receptor beta chains drawn from one sample of a study of identical twins. TCRdb reanalysed the 5' RACE reads using MiXCR and keeps one entry per CDR3 protein. The repertoire has a few hundred thousand distinct CDR3 sequences, approximately 8.6% of them found once; the top ten carry roughly 3.1%. In addition, the sample was reused for a study of yellow fever vaccine responses in identical twins.

Sequenced material: CD8+ T cells sorted from blood. These receptors came from a young woman in good health. Each CDR3 is given with its conserved first and last residue. D genes are given only for firm matches. Expanded clones are given a class, and other clones once, few, many or no size at all.

d_gene	len	v_gene	j_gene	abundance	CDR3aa	CDR3nt
.	12	TRBV29-1	TRBJ2-7	.	CSARTVSYEQYF	TGCAGCGCCCGGACAGTCTCCTACGAGCAGTACTTC
TRBD2	16	TRBV5-1	TRBJ2-7	few	CASSLTSGGPSNEQYF	TGCGCCAGCAGCTTGACTAGCGGGGGGCCTTCCAACGAGCAGTACTTC
.	13	TRBV7-9	TRBJ2-7	many	CASSFWENYEQYF	TGTGCCAGCAGCTTTTGGGAGAACTACGAGCAGTACTTC
.	15	TRBV9	TRBJ2-5	few	CASSVANGQQETQYF	TGTGCCAGCAGCGTAGCGAACGGGCAACAAGAGACCCAGTACTTC
.	14	TRBV28	TRBJ2-2	many	CASSFLRETGELFF	TGTGCCAGCAGTTTCCTTCGCGAGACCGGGGAGCTGTTTTTT
.	16	TRBV6-1	TRBJ2-7	.	CASSPTGRSSAYEQYF	TGTGCCAGCAGTCCAACGGGGCGATCATCCGCCTACGAGCAGTACTTC
.	12	TRBV24-1	TRBJ2-1	few	CATSDFDNEQFF	TGTGCCACCAGTGACTTCGACAATGAGCAGTTCTTC
TRBD2	15	TRBV27	TRBJ2-1	few	CASSFGSGSYNEQFF	TGTGCCAGCAGTTTCGGTAGCGGGAGCTACAATGAGCAGTTCTTC
.	13	TRBV6-5	TRBJ1-1	few	CASSYRGETEAFF	TGTGCCAGCAGTTACAGGGGGGAGACTGAAGCTTTCTTT
TRBD1	13	TRBV10-3	TRBJ1-2	.	CAISETGQGVYTF	TGTGCCATCAGTGAGACGGGACAGGGGGTCTACACCTTC
TRBD1	14	TRBV7-2	TRBJ2-7	many	CASSYLQGANEQYF	TGTGCCAGCAGCTACTTACAGGGGGCCAACGAGCAGTACTTC
.	14	TRBV5-1	TRBJ2-3	many	CASSFWRVGDTQYF	TGCGCCAGCAGCTTTTGGAGGGTAGGAGATACGCAGTATTTT
.	13	TRBV29-1	TRBJ2-2	many	CSVESQNTGELFF	TGCAGCGTTGAGTCACAGAACACCGGGGAGCTGTTTTTT
.	15	TRBV4-3	TRBJ2-2	.	CASSQEVGGSGELFF	TGCGCCAGCAGCCAAGAAGTCGGTGGATCCGGGGAGCTGTTTTTT
.	11	TRBV12-3/TRBV12-4	TRBJ2-1	many	CASTRQGEQFF	TGTGCCAGCACCCGCCAGGGAGAGCAGTTCTTC
.	13	TRBV7-8	TRBJ2-7	.	CASSPFRTYEQYF	TGTGCCAGCAGCCCGTTCCGGACCTACGAGCAGTACTTC
.	15	TRBV10-3	TRBJ2-3	few	CATHREMGDTDTQYF	TGTGCCACCCACAGGGAAATGGGGGACACAGATACGCAGTATTTT
.	15	TRBV20-1	TRBJ2-4	.	CSARGQGAAKNIQYF	TGCAGTGCTAGAGGCCAGGGCGCTGCCAAAAACATTCAGTACTTC
.	13	TRBV5-1	TRBJ1-1	few	CASSLFSGDEAFF	TGCGCCAGCAGCTTATTCTCTGGAGATGAAGCTTTCTTT
TRBD2	16	TRBV29-1	TRBJ2-1	many	CSVEGSSGEFYNEQFF	TGCAGCGTTGAAGGGAGTAGCGGGGAATTCTACAATGAGCAGTTCTTC
.	10	TRBV29-1	TRBJ2-1	few	CSVHYNEQFF	TGCAGCGTTCACTACAATGAGCAGTTCTTC
.	14	TRBV14	TRBJ2-2	few	CASSQDQNTGELFF	TGTGCCAGCAGCCAAGATCAGAACACCGGGGAGCTGTTTTTT
.	13	TRBV7-3	TRBJ1-1	few	CASRWTLNTEAFF	TGTGCCAGCAGATGGACATTGAACACTGAAGCTTTCTTT
.	12	TRBV7-9	TRBJ2-3	.	CASSLWERTQYF	TGTGCCAGCAGCTTGTGGGAAAGGACGCAGTATTTT
.	15	TRBV15	TRBJ2-5	few	CATSRDWAVQETQYF	TGTGCCACCAGCAGAGATTGGGCGGTACAAGAGACCCAGTACTTC
.	13	TRBV10-3	TRBJ2-2	many	CAIRDANTGELFF	TGTGCCATCAGGGACGCTAACACCGGGGAGCTGTTTTTT
TRBD1	17	TRBV7-6	TRBJ2-2	.	CASSLLPGTGNTGELFF	TGTGCCAGCAGCTTGCTTCCCGGGACAGGGAACACCGGGGAGCTGTTTTTT
TRBD1	15	TRBV7-9	TRBJ2-7	many	CASSLEGQGDWEQYF	TGTGCCAGCAGCTTAGAGGGACAGGGAGATTGGGAGCAGTACTTC
.	11	TRBV9	TRBJ2-2	many	CASSKGWELFF	TGTGCCAGCAGCAAAGGATGGGAGCTGTTTTTT
.	14	TRBV6-2/TRBV6-3	TRBJ2-1	.	CASSYSIPSDEQFF	TGTGCCAGCAGTTACTCGATCCCCAGTGATGAGCAGTTCTTC
TRBD1	14	TRBV29-1	TRBJ2-1	.	CSVDGTGGRNEQFF	TGCAGCGTTGACGGGACAGGGGGACGCAATGAGCAGTTCTTC
TRBD2	16	TRBV20-1	TRBJ2-3	.	CSASSYTSGRTDTQYF	TGCAGTGCTAGTAGCTACACTAGCGGCCGCACAGATACGCAGTATTTT
TRBD2	16	TRBV7-9	TRBJ2-3	few	CASSLGLAGVADTQYF	TGTGCCAGCAGCCTGGGACTAGCGGGAGTTGCAGATACGCAGTATTTT
TRBD2	15	TRBV7-9	TRBJ2-5	many	CASSQQSGREETQYF	TGTGCCAGCAGCCAGCAATCTGGGAGGGAAGAGACCCAGTACTTC
.	14	TRBV7-9	TRBJ2-6	few	CASSFASGANVLTF	TGTGCCAGCAGCTTCGCCTCTGGGGCCAACGTCCTGACTTTC
.	17	TRBV11-2	TRBJ2-1	.	CASSLDPAGRDYNEQFF	TGTGCCAGCAGCTTAGACCCAGCGGGCCGGGATTACAATGAGCAGTTCTTC
TRBD1	12	TRBV20-1	TRBJ2-7	many	CSARDRGHEQYF	TGCAGTGCCAGGGACAGGGGGCACGAGCAGTACTTC
.	11	TRBV12-3/TRBV12-4	TRBJ2-1	few	CASSLTVEQFF	TGTGCCAGCAGTTTGACGGTTGAGCAGTTCTTC
.	12	TRBV12-3/TRBV12-4	TRBJ1-2	few	CASSRADYGYTF	TGTGCCAGCAGCCGGGCGGATTATGGCTACACCTTC
.	16	TRBV24-1	TRBJ2-7	.	CATSGRGLGGSYEQYF	TGTGCCACCAGTGGGAGGGGGTTAGGCGGATCCTACGAGCAGTACTTC